This entry concerns a single T cell receptor beta chain. Its antigen remains unidentified. Base qualities are missing; no much larger clone stands one base away. This sample is part of a study of regulatory T cells in long-lasting Graves disease (dated by TCRdb to the early 2020s). Some background on the complete study: In the newly diagnosed Graves' disease group, patients had been taking antithyroid drugs for less than 3 months. The study took place in China and was registered as a clinical trial. Persistent Graves' disease patients were compared with newly diagnosed Graves' disease patients by peripheral blood TCR sequencing and RNA sequencing. A total of roughly 35 samples underwent TCR sequencing, from 13 patients with persistent Graves' disease and some 20 patients with newly diagnosed Graves' disease.

Summary of the overall study and its limitations: Compared with newly diagnosed patients, patients with persistent Graves' disease had lower TCR Shannon entropy and fewer highly expanded clones, which suggests clonal expansion. More public clonotypes were shared among persistent patients (under 3,000) than among newly diagnosed patients (966). The study examined only peripheral blood because the primary lesion, thyroid tissue, could not be accessed. Sequencing and analysis were restricted to the TCR beta chain. The authors noted that the small sample size was a limitation that may lower accuracy.

The time point label of this sample denotes: newly diagnosed GD, antithyroid drugs for less than 3 months. For both TCR sequencing and RNA sequencing, RNA was extracted from PBMCs in TRIzol. Graves' disease was diagnosed according to American Thyroid Association guidelines. Recruitment of patients was carried out at an endocrinology department in Xi'an, China. Each patient gave 7 to 9.5 milliliters of peripheral blood, collected in an EDTA anticoagulant tube. PBMCs were isolated by Ficoll Paque Plus density gradient separation without further T cell sorting. An Agilent 2100 Bioanalyzer and agarose gel were used to assess RNA quality, and a NanoDrop 2000 was used to measure RNA concentration. The library was made by multiplex PCR. Reads for this sample came from an Illumina HiSeq 4000. To build TCR beta libraries, CDR3 regions were amplified by Arm-PCR using iRepertoire HTBI primers. Before sequencing, the PCR products went through gel purification. The published analysis was carried out like this. Across samples, 62 TRBV and roughly 13 TRBJ segments were identified and used for gene usage analysis of CDR3 amino acid clonotypes. COPE and FqMerger were used to merge filtered high-quality paired reads into contigs. Contigs were aligned with BLAST to IMGT TRBV, TRBD and TRBJ reference genes, and CDR3 was defined per IMGT. Any clonotype with a frequency above 0.1% was classified as a highly expanded clone. Repertoire diversity was measured by Shannon entropy, and V-J evenness by the Gini coefficient. A clonotype was considered public if more than one individual shared it. In TCRdb, the public reads were trimmed at Q25 with fastp and aligned with MiXCR, with productive beta chains retained. Every CDR3 protein is listed once, alongside the most common genes and DNA of its rows. TCRdb, not the original authors, processed these V and J calls. The sample contains under 500,000 distinct CDR3 sequences, about 16% of them found a single time. Approximately 12% of the sample goes to the ten largest clones.

These data were likewise used in another study, on T cells in Graves' hyperthyroidism and ophthalmopathy. The second study's authors report: A patient counted as having stable Graves' hyperthyroidism if no progression to ophthalmopathy occurred over 18 months of follow-up. Hyperthyroidism patients were newly diagnosed, with disease duration under 2 months, and aged 18 to 65 years. Patients with uncontrolled infections, other autoimmune diseases, pregnancy or lactation were excluded. Diagnoses were based on clinical symptoms, serum thyroxine and TRAb, thyroid ultrasound and orbital computed tomography. For the first round of RT-PCR on the TCR CDR3, the HTBI primer set was used together with the Qiagen OneStep RT-PCR kit. Most expanded thyroid clonotypes (frequency above 0.001) were also detected in blood, suggesting blood repertoires may reflect thyroid immune responses. In cross-validation, a model built on a 13 V-J signature told ophthalmopathy apart from stable hyperthyroidism with under 90% sensitivity and 81% to 82% specificity, and in testing the same model reached 80%/75%. In validation, progression to ophthalmopathy was predicted by the model with 55% to 71% sensitivity and roughly 76% specificity, a median of approximately 7.1 months before onset. A discovery cohort of 95 to 100 patients, 43 with Graves' ophthalmopathy and about 60 with stable Graves' hyperthyroidism, was used to find distinguishing TCR V-J signatures. Prospective prediction of ophthalmopathy was tested in an independent validation cohort consisting of fewer than 20 hyperthyroidism patients and more than 15 patients who later progressed to ophthalmopathy. The roughly 94 discovery patients were randomly split 7:3 into training and test sets. In addition, the study compared T-cell repertoires in thyroid tissue and in blood from roughly six Graves' hyperthyroidism patients. After blood sampling, hyperthyroidism patients were treated with methimazole at a starting dose of 30 mg daily, and ophthalmopathy patients were treated with high-dose intravenous methylprednisolone. Libraries were constructed in a second round of multiplex PCR, after which size selection and purification were carried out. Sequencing of the libraries was done on an Illumina HiSeq2000 using paired-end 100 bp reads. SOAPnuke was used to process the raw data, removing reads that contained adapters or uncalled bases, had a mean Phred below 15, or lacked an exact match to the constant primer or identifier. COPE v1.2.5 was used to merge high-quality paired reads, and clonotypes were defined as unique nucleotide sequences. MiTCR v1.1 was used to align clonotypes to the IMGT TRBV, TRBD and TRBJ reference segments. The analysis was restricted to V-J combinations with a frequency above 0.0001, which together covered over 99% of the repertoires. A TCS score was defined as the ratio between F50 (clonal expansion) and ExV (chaos), using BLOSUM62-based TCRdist between CDR3 peptides within each V-J. Welch's t-statistics and random forest reduced around 550 V-J features to 10 to 15, which were used in a naive Bayes classifier (R e1071). No statistical method was used to set the sample size in advance, and investigators knew the group allocation. According to the paper, TCR Vbeta CDR3 sequencing was carried out on more than 120 peripheral blood samples, which came from 40 to 45 ophthalmopathy, roughly 75 hyperthyroidism and roughly 17 progressor patients.

This material consisted of peripheral blood mononuclear cells (PBMCs), taken at new diagnosis, from a patient treated with antithyroid drugs. The TCR comes from a woman younger than 45 with Graves disease. Donor details come from another sample of the same person, matched by shared clones.

This receptor has the CDR3 CASSSYGPVVSTDTQYF. The nucleotide sequence reads TGTGCCAGCAGTTCGTATGGACCAGTCGTTAGCACAGATACGCAGTATTTT. The chain uses TRBV27 and TRBJ2-3, with no reliable assignment of the D segment. V lost 4 bases and J lost 0 bases; the stretch between them is 17 bases long. From a lookup of the germline V gene (reference sequence), CDR1 and CDR2 are MNHEY and SMNVEV. Including the terminal cysteine and phenylalanine, the CDR3 comprises 17 residues. Only the CDR3 region is kept as DNA, spanning 51 bases read in frame from base 1.